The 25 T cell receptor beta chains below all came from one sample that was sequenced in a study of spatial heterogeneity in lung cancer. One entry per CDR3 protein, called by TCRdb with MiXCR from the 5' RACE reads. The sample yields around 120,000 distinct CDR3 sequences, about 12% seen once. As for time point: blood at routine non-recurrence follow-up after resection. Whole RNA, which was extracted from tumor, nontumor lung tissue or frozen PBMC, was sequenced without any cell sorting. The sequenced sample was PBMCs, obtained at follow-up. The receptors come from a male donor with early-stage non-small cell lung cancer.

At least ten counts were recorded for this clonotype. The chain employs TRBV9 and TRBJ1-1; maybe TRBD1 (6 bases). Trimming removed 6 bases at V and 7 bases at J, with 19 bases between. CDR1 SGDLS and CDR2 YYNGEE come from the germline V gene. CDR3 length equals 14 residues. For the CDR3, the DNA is TGTGCCAGCACCGAAAACGACAGGAGATATGAAGCTTTCTTT. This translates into CASTENDRRYEAFF.

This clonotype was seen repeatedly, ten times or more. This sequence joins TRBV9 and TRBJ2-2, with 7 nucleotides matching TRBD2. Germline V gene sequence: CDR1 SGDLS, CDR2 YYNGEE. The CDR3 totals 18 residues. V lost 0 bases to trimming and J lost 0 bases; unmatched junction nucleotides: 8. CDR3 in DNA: TGTGCCAGCAGCGTAGCTACTAGCGCACGCCCGAACACCGGGGAGCTGTTTTTT. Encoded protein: CASSVATSARPNTGELFF.

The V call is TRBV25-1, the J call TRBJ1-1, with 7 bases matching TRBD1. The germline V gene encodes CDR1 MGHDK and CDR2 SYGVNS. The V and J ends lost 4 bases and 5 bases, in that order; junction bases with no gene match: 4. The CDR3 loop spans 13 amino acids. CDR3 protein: CASSGQGRTEAFF. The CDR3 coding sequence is TGTGCCAGCAGTGGACAGGGACGGACTGAAGCTTTCTTT.

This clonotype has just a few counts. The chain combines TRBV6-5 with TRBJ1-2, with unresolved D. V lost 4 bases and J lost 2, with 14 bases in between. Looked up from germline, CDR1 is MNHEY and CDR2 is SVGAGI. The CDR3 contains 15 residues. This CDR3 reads CASSSPRRLNYGYTF. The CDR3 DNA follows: TGTGCCAGCAGTTCCCCAAGACGATTAAACTATGGCTACACCTTC.

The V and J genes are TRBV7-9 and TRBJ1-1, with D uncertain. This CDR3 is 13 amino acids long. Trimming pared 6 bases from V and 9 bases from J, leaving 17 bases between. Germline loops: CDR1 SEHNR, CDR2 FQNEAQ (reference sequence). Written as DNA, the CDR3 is TGTGCCAGCAGTTATTCATTAGGTCCTAAAGCTTTCTTT. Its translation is CASSYSLGPKAFF.

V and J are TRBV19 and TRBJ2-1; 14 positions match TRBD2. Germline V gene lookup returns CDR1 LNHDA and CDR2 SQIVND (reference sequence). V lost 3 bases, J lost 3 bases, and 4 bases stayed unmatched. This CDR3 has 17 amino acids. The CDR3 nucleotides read TGTGCCAGTAGTATTACCGGGACTAGCGGGGGCTACAATGAGCAGTTCTTC. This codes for CASSITGTSGGYNEQFF.

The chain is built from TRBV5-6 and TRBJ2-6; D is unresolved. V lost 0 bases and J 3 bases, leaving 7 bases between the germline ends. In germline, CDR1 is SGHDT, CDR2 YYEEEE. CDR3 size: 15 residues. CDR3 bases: TGTGCCAGCAGCTTGGCATTGGGTGGGGCCAACGTCCTGACTTTC. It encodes CASSLALGGANVLTF.

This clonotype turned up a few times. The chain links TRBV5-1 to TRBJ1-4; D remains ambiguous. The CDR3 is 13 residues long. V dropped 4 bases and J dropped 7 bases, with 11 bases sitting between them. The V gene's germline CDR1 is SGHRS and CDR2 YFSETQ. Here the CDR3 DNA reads TGCGCCAGCAGCAGGGTAGTTGGTGAAAAACTGTTTTTT. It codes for CASSRVVGEKLFF.

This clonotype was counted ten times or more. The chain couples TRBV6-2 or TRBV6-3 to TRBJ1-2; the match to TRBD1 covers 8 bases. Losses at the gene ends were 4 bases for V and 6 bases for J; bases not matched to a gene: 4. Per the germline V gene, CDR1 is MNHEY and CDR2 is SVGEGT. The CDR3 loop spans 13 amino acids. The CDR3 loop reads CASSSRTGNGYTF. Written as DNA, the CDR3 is TGTGCCAGCAGTTCCCGGACAGGGAATGGCTACACCTTC.

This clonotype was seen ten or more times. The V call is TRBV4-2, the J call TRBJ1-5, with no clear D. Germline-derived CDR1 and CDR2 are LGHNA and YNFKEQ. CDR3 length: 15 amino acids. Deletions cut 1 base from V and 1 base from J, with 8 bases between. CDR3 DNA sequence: TGTGCCAGCAGCCAAGCACAGTCCAGCAATCAGCCCCAGCATTTT. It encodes CASSQAQSSNQPQHF.

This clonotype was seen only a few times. The CDR3 DNA reads as TGTGCTAGTGGTTTGGTACCCAGTTCCAACACTGAAGCTTTCTTT. The encoded protein is CASGLVPSSNTEAFF. The rearrangement links TRBV12-5 to TRBJ1-1; no firm D call. V lost 0 bases and J 2 bases, leaving 10 bases between the germline ends. This CDR3 spans 15 amino acids. Germline values: CDR1 LGHNT, CDR2 FRNRAP.

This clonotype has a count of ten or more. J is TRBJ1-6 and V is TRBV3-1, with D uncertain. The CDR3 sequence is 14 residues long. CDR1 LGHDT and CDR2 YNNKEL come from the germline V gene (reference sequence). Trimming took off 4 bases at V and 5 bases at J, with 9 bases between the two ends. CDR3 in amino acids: CASSLRENNSPLHF. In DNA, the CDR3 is TGTGCCAGCAGCCTCCGGGAGAATAATTCACCCCTCCACTTT.

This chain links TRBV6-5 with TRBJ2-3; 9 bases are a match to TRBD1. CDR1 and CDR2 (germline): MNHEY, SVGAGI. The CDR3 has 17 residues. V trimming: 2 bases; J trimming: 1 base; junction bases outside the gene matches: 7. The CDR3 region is CASSYGQGFGGTDTQYF. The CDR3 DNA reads TGTGCCAGCAGTTACGGACAGGGGTTTGGTGGCACAGATACGCAGTATTTT.

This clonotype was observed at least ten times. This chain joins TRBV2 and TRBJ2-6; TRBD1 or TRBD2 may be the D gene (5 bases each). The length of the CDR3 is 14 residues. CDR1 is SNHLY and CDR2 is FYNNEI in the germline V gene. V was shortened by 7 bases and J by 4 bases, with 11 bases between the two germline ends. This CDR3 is CASIRGAGANVLTF. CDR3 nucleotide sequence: TGTGCCAGCATCAGAGGGGCCGGGGCCAACGTCCTGACTTTC.

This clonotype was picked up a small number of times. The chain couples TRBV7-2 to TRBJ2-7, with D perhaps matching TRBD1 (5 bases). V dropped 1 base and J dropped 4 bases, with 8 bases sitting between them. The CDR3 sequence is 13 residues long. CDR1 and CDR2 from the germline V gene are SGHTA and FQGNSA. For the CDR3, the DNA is TGTGCCAGCAGCTTAGGCAGGGAATACGAGCAGTACTTC. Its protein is CASSLGREYEQYF.

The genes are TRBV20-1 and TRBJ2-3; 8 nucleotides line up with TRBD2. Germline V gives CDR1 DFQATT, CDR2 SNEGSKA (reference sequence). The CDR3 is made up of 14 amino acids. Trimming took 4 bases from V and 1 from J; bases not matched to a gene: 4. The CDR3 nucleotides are TGCAGTGCTATCGGGACTAGTGGCACAGATACGCAGTATTTT. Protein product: CSAIGTSGTDTQYF.

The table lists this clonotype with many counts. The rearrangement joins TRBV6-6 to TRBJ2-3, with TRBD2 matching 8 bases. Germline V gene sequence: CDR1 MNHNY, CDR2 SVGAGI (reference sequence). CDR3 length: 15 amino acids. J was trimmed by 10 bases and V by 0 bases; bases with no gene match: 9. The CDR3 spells CASSYSGGAMGAQYF. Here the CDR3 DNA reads TGTGCCAGCAGTTACTCCGGGGGGGCCATGGGTGCGCAGTATTTT.

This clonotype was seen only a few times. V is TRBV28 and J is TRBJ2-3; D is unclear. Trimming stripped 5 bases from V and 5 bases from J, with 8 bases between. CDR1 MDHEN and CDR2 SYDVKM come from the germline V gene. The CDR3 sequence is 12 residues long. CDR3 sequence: CASSLKRDTQYF. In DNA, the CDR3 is TGTGCCAGCAGTCTGAAGAGAGATACGCAGTATTTT.

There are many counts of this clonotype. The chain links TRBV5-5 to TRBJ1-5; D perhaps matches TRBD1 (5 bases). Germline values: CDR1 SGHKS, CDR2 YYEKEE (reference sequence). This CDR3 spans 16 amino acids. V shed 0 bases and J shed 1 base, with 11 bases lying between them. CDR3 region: CASSLAGQGSNQPQHF. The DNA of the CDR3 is TGTGCCAGCAGCTTGGCAGGGCAGGGCAGCAATCAGCCCCAGCATTTT.

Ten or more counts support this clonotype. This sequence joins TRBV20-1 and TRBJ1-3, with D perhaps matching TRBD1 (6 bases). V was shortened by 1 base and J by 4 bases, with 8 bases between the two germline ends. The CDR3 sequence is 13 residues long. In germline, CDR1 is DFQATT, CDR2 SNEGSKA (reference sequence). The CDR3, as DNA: TGCAGTGCTAGAGGGGGGCACGGAAACACCATATATTTT. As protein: CSARGGHGNTIYF.

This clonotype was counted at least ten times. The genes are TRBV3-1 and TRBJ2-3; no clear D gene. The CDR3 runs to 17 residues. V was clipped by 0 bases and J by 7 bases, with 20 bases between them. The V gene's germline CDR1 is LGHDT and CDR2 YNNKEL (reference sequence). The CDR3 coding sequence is TGTGCCAGCAGCCAAGATAAAGAACCCGCGAAGGGTTATACGCAGTATTTT. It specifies CASSQDKEPAKGYTQYF.

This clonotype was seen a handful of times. Here the CDR3 DNA reads TGTGCCAGCAGCCAGGGCATCGATAATTCACCCCTCCACTTT. Its protein product is CASSQGIDNSPLHF. The chain recombines TRBV3-1 with TRBJ1-6; no firm D call. The germline V and J ends were trimmed by 3 bases and 5 bases, with 8 bases remaining between them. This CDR3 is 14 amino acids long. CDR1 and CDR2 from the germline V gene are LGHDT and YNNKEL (reference sequence).

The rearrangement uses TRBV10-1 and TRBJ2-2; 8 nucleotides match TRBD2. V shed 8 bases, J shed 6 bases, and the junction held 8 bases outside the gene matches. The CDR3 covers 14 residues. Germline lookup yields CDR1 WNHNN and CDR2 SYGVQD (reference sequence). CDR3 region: CASSAGGGSGELFF. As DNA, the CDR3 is TGCGCCAGCTCCGCGGGGGGAGGGTCCGGGGAGCTGTTTTTT.

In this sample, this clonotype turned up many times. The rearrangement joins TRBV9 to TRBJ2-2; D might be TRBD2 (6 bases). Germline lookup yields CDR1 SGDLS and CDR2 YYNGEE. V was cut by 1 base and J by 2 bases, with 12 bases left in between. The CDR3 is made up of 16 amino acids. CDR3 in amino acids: CASSVTSQSNTGELFF. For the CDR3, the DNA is TGTGCCAGCAGCGTAACTAGCCAGTCAAACACCGGGGAGCTGTTTTTT.

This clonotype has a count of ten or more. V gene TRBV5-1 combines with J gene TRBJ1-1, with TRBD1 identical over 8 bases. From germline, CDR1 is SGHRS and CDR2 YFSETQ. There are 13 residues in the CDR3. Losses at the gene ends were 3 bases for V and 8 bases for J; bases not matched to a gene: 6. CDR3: CASSWGTGLEAFF. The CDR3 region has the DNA TGCGCCAGCAGCTGGGGGACAGGATTAGAAGCTTTCTTT.